The present T cell receptor (beta chain) was sequenced within a study of blood T cell repertoires in COVID-19. As for the study in general: Specimens from acute and convalescent COVID-19 originated in the United States, Italy and Spain. The analysed material was cDNA or gDNA that came from T cells, B-cell-depleted T cells, or PBMCs.

In the authors' methods: Scientists estimated how many nucleated cells there were by amplifying reference gene primers. Clones were read by immunoSEQ multiplex PCR, and TCRdb kept only the in-frame ones, dropping some. V, J and clone size reflect that table, while D and trimming were determined from the DNA. The sample yields 400,000 to 450,000 clones, roughly 90% seen once. In Seattle, patients joined the study during active infection and were tracked longitudinally. CDR1 is SGDLS, CDR2 YYNGEE, per germline. The length of the CDR3 is 15 residues. V lost 0 bases to trimming and J lost 0 bases, with 8 bases between them.

Specimen: peripheral blood. The clonotype was recovered from a woman aged 40-49 years with COVID-19, enrolled during active disease. V gene TRBV9 combines with J gene TRBJ2-3; no definite D call. The CDR3, as DNA: TGTGCCAGCAGCGTAGCACAGAGAAGCACAGATACGCAGTATTTT. Translation gives CASSVAQRSTDTQYF.